The rows below give T cell receptor beta chains drawn from one sample of a study of T cells after yellow fever vaccination. TCRdb reprocessed the 5' RACE reads via MiXCR and lists one record per CDR3 protein. The table records more than 120,000 distinct CDR3 sequences, roughly 8% of them present only once. The sequencing here drew on CD4+ T cells sorted from PBMCs, taken 5 days after the yellow fever booster vaccination. The source of these receptors is a man aged 25-45 years who received the YFV17D yellow fever vaccine. CDR3s include the opening cysteine and the closing phenylalanine or tryptophan. A D gene is named only where the DNA matches it firmly. Clone size is given for some rows only: seen once, a few or many times, or a class if the clone is expanded.

V	J	D	size	CDR3	DNA
TRBV5-1	TRBJ2-3	.	many	CASSPTKSTDTQYF	TGCGCCAGCAGTCCCACTAAAAGCACAGATACGCAGTATTTT
TRBV4-3	TRBJ2-3	TRBD1	many	CASSRLRQGGTQYF	TGCGCCAGCAGCCGCCTAAGACAGGGGGGGACGCAGTATTTT
TRBV6-6	TRBJ2-5	TRBD1	many	CASSGDSETQYF	TGTGCCAGCAGTGGGGACAGTGAGACCCAGTACTTC
TRBV5-4	TRBJ2-3	TRBD2	.	CASSLTSGGSIDTQYF	TGTGCCAGCAGCTTAACTAGCGGAGGCAGCATAGATACGCAGTATTTT
TRBV12-3/TRBV12-4	TRBJ2-1	.	many	CASSLAQGNNEQFF	TGTGCCAGCAGTTTAGCTCAGGGGAACAATGAGCAGTTCTTC
TRBV20-1	TRBJ2-1	TRBD2	many	CSARPSGSNNEQFF	TGCAGTGCTAGGCCCAGCGGGAGCAACAATGAGCAGTTCTTC
TRBV7-9	TRBJ2-7	TRBD1	.	CASGPGQGYEQYF	TGTGCCAGCGGCCCGGGACAGGGGTACGAGCAGTACTTC
TRBV12-3/TRBV12-4	TRBJ2-2	TRBD2	.	CASRNIAGATNTGELFF	TGTGCCAGCAGAAACATAGCGGGAGCCACGAACACCGGGGAGCTGTTTTTT
TRBV12-3/TRBV12-4	TRBJ1-2	.	many	CASSFYGSSNYGYTF	TGTGCCAGCAGTTTTTACGGCAGCTCTAACTATGGCTACACCTTC
TRBV9	TRBJ2-3	.	many	CASSVSNTDTQYF	TGTGCCAGCAGCGTGAGTAACACAGATACGCAGTATTTT
TRBV15	TRBJ2-1	TRBD2	many	CATSKGLAGGGHEQFF	TGTGCCACCAGCAAGGGACTAGCGGGAGGGGGCCATGAGCAGTTCTTC
TRBV12-3/TRBV12-4	TRBJ2-1	.	many	CASSLAGAQPVGEQFF	TGTGCCAGCAGTTTAGCGGGAGCTCAACCTGTGGGTGAGCAGTTCTTC
TRBV12-5	TRBJ2-3	.	.	CASQISLGTDTQYF	TGTGCTAGCCAAATAAGTTTAGGGACAGATACGCAGTATTTT
TRBV20-1	TRBJ2-5	.	many	CSAIGGVQETQYF	TGCAGTGCTATAGGGGGAGTACAAGAGACCCAGTACTTC
TRBV11-3	TRBJ2-3	.	many	CASSLVGGAARVATDTQYF	TGTGCCAGCAGCTTAGTTGGGGGGGCCGCTAGAGTCGCCACAGATACGCAGTATTTT
TRBV11-2	TRBJ2-7	TRBD1	many	CASNTPGQALYEQYF	TGTGCCAGCAACACTCCGGGACAGGCGTTATACGAGCAGTACTTC
TRBV6-2/TRBV6-3	TRBJ1-2	.	many	CASSYVGLYGYTF	TGTGCCAGCAGTTACGTCGGGCTCTATGGCTACACCTTC
TRBV5-1	TRBJ2-2	.	many	CASSLASTGELFF	TGCGCCAGCAGCTTGGCTAGCACCGGGGAGCTGTTTTTT
TRBV7-2	TRBJ1-5	.	.	CASSRVNGLNQPQHF	TGTGCCAGCAGCAGGGTGAACGGGCTCAATCAGCCCCAGCATTTT
TRBV5-1	TRBJ2-2	.	many	CASSLDWRTGELFF	TGCGCCAGCAGCTTGGACTGGAGAACCGGGGAGCTGTTTTTT
TRBV12-3/TRBV12-4	TRBJ2-3	.	few	CASSLLVDDTQYF	TGTGCCAGCAGTTTATTAGTGGATGATACGCAGTATTTT
TRBV20-1	TRBJ1-6	.	many	CSARDIRLNSPLHF	TGCAGTGCTAGAGATATAAGGCTTAATTCACCCCTCCACTTT
TRBV7-2	TRBJ2-1	TRBD2	many	CASSSSGSGNEQFF	TGTGCCAGCAGCTCTAGCGGGAGTGGCAATGAGCAGTTCTTC
TRBV6-1	TRBJ2-7	TRBD2	many	CASRGLADNSYEQYF	TGTGCCAGCAGGGGACTAGCGGATAATTCCTACGAGCAGTACTTC
TRBV7-2	TRBJ2-4	TRBD2	many	CASSYGTSGRADIQYF	TGTGCCAGCAGCTACGGGACTAGCGGGAGGGCAGACATTCAGTACTTC
TRBV20-1	TRBJ2-3	TRBD2	many	CSATGLAGEGTDTQYF	TGCAGTGCTACCGGACTAGCGGGAGAGGGCACAGATACGCAGTATTTT
TRBV29-1	TRBJ1-1	.	many	CSVFKTGNTEAFF	TGCAGCGTTTTCAAGACCGGTAACACTGAAGCTTTCTTT
TRBV29-1	TRBJ2-1	TRBD2	many	CSVEPSGNYNEQFF	TGCAGCGTTGAACCTAGCGGGAACTACAATGAGCAGTTCTTC
TRBV20-1	TRBJ2-1	TRBD2	many	CSARGLAGTTEQFF	TGCAGTGCTAGAGGACTAGCGGGTACAACCGAGCAGTTCTTC
TRBV18	TRBJ2-1	.	many	CASSPPGQRWFSEQFF	TGTGCCAGCTCACCACCGGGGCAAAGGTGGTTTTCTGAGCAGTTCTTC
TRBV15	TRBJ2-1	TRBD1	many	CATSRTGGNEQFF	TGTGCCACCAGTCGGACAGGGGGCAATGAGCAGTTCTTC
TRBV5-1	TRBJ2-4	.	few	CASSPRDQNIQYF	TGCGCCAGCAGCCCCAGGGACCAAAACATTCAGTACTTC
TRBV20-1	TRBJ2-1	TRBD2	few	CSAHLAGVISSGNEQFF	TGCAGTGCTCATTTAGCGGGAGTTATTTCTAGCGGGAATGAGCAGTTCTTC
TRBV21-1	TRBJ2-1	.	many	CASSHLCWAGTSGPEQFF	TGTGCCAGCAGCCATCTCTGTTGGGCAGGGACTAGCGGGCCCGAGCAGTTCTTC
TRBV12-3/TRBV12-4	TRBJ1-1	.	few	CASSSGLRVVTEAFF	TGTGCCAGCAGTTCAGGTTTAAGGGTGGTAACTGAAGCTTTCTTT
TRBV5-5	TRBJ1-3	.	.	CASSPVDNSGNTIYF	TGTGCCAGCAGCCCAGTGGATAACTCTGGAAACACCATATATTTT
TRBV12-3/TRBV12-4	TRBJ2-2	.	many	CASSLQVVGGELFF	TGTGCCAGCAGTTTACAGGTGGTAGGCGGGGAGCTGTTTTTT
TRBV10-2	TRBJ2-1	TRBD1	many	CASRGTDKVDTEQFF	TGCGCCAGCCGTGGGACAGACAAAGTAGATACTGAGCAGTTCTTC
TRBV12-3/TRBV12-4	TRBJ2-7	TRBD1	many	CACSLVRTGTGDEQYF	TGTGCCTGCAGTTTGGTCCGAACCGGGACAGGGGACGAGCAGTACTTC
TRBV5-1	TRBJ2-1	.	many	CASSLEAGQAYNEQFF	TGCGCCAGCAGCTTGGAGGCAGGGCAAGCCTACAATGAGCAGTTCTTC
TRBV27	TRBJ2-7	.	many	CASRSSSYEQYF	TGTGCCAGCAGAAGCAGCTCCTACGAGCAGTACTTC
TRBV7-2	TRBJ2-1	.	many	CASSEQGSSYNEQFF	TGTGCCAGCAGCGAGCAGGGTAGCTCCTACAATGAGCAGTTCTTC
TRBV5-6	TRBJ2-5	TRBD2	many	CASSWSTSGRGETQYF	TGTGCCAGCAGCTGGTCCACTAGCGGGAGGGGGGAGACCCAGTACTTC
TRBV3-1	TRBJ1-6	.	many	CASSQDLRDWHSPLHF	TGTGCCAGCAGCCAAGATTTAAGGGATTGGCATTCACCCCTCCACTTT
TRBV7-2	TRBJ2-5	TRBD2	many	CASSLGSAGVETQYF	TGTGCCAGCAGCTTAGGATCGGCGGGAGTGGAGACCCAGTACTTC
TRBV5-4	TRBJ2-2	.	many	CASSLPGTATGELFF	TGTGCCAGCAGCTTGCCCGGGACGGCTACCGGGGAGCTGTTTTTT
TRBV6-5	TRBJ1-5	.	many	CASSYSDTQPQHF	TGTGCCAGCAGTTACTCGGATACTCAGCCCCAGCATTTT
TRBV7-2	TRBJ2-5	.	many	CASSDRASGGTQYF	TGTGCCAGCAGCGACAGAGCGTCCGGTGGAACCCAGTACTTC
TRBV12-3/TRBV12-4	TRBJ2-7	.	many	CASRAPENPYEQYF	TGTGCCAGCAGAGCTCCGGAGAACCCCTACGAGCAGTACTTC
TRBV3-1	TRBJ2-5	.	many	CASSQRQNQETQYF	TGTGCCAGCAGCCAACGACAGAACCAAGAGACCCAGTACTTC
TRBV7-9	TRBJ2-5	.	many	CASSPLAAETQYF	TGTGCCAGCAGCCCCCTAGCAGCAGAGACCCAGTACTTC
TRBV15	TRBJ2-7	TRBD2	many	CATSWEGTGSYEQYF	TGTGCCACCAGCTGGGAGGGCACGGGCTCCTACGAGCAGTACTTC